Presented here are 8 T cell receptor beta chains from one specimen sequenced in a study of siplizumab effects on memory and regulatory T cells. The mixed lymphocyte reaction cells were held in coculture (37°C) for over 5 days. Profiled with immunoSEQ multiplex PCR; TCRdb holds only in-frame clones, not every one. The data show some 20,000 clones, 40% to 55% seen once. The antigens these receptors bind are not known. Sequenced material: CFSE-low (dividing) CD4+ T cells sorted from an allogeneic mixed lymphocyte reaction. These receptors came from a human donor in good health; the cells came from an allogeneic mixed lymphocyte reaction.

J is TRBJ2-7 and V is TRBV19; 7 bases match TRBD1. The trim removed 3 bases at V and 0 bases at J, leaving 5 bases unmatched. This CDR3 region has 15 residues. Germline CDR1 LNHDA, CDR2 SQIVND (reference sequence). The CDR3 reads CASSIKGQPSYEQYF. CDR3 in DNA: TGTGCCAGTAGTATCAAGGGACAGCCCTCCTACGAGCAGTACTTC.

This clone is medium-sized by share. CDR3 loop: CARDGGTETQYF. DNA for the CDR3: TGTGCCCGGGACGGGGGCACGGAGACCCAGTACTTC. The gene calls are TRBV30 and TRBJ2-5; D may be TRBD1 or TRBD2 (6 bases each). V was pared by 8 bases and J by 5 bases, with 15 bases between. Germline assignment: CDR1 GTSNPN and CDR2 SVGIG (reference sequence). The CDR3 runs 12 residues.

This chain joins TRBV7-9 and TRBJ1-3, with unresolved D. Germline CDR1 reads SEHNR; CDR2 reads FQNEAQ (reference sequence). Trimming took 5 bases from V and 2 from J, leaving 13 bases between them. This CDR3 spans 15 amino acids. Written as DNA, the CDR3 is TGTGCCAGCAGCCCCTCTTTGGTTACTGGAAACACCATATATTTT. Encoded protein: CASSPSLVTGNTIYF.

This rearrangement joins TRBV27 to TRBJ1-4; D is unresolved. The CDR3 covers 12 residues. V lost 5 bases and J lost 5, with 6 bases in between. CDR1 is MNHEY and CDR2 is SMNVEV in the germline V gene (reference sequence). The CDR3 sequence: CASSAENEKLFF. The CDR3 DNA reads as TGTGCCAGCAGTGCCGAGAATGAAAAACTGTTTTTT.

There are a few counts of this clone. The genes are TRBV6-5 and TRBJ1-2; the D gene is possibly TRBD1 (5 bases). With 6 bases removed from V and 7 bases from J, the gap between germline ends came to 18 bases. The CDR3 is 14 residues long. Per germline, CDR1 MNHEY and CDR2 SVGAGI. The CDR3 DNA is TGTGCCAGCAGACCTCCCGGGGACGGAGGTGGCTACACCTTC. It codes for CASRPPGDGGGYTF.

CDR3 nucleotides: TGTGCCAGCAGCCGGGGGCCCAACACTGAAGCTTTCTTT. Its translation: CASSRGPNTEAFF. The chain is built from TRBV7-2 and TRBJ1-1, with D perhaps TRBD1 (6 bases). The CDR3 covers 13 residues. V dropped 5 bases and J dropped 2 bases, with 9 bases sitting between them. Germline-derived CDR1 and CDR2 are SGHTA and FQGNSA.

CDR3 residues: CASSSQGQGNIQYF. CDR3 in DNA: TGTGCCAGCAGCTCCCAGGGACAGGGTAACATTCAGTACTTC. J is TRBJ2-4 and V is TRBV7-2; 9 positions match TRBD1. Germline-derived CDR1 and CDR2 are SGHTA and FQGNSA. This CDR3 comprises 14 residues. Losses at the gene ends were 4 bases for V and 7 bases for J; bases not matched to a gene: 5. The whole variable domain, filled in from reference TRBV7-2 and TRBJ2-4, reads GAGVSQSPSNKVTEKGKDVELRCDPISGHTALYWYRQSLGQGLEFLIYFQGNSAPDKSGLPSDRFSAERTGGSVSTLTIQRTQQEDSAVYLCASSSQGQGNIQYFGAGTRLSVL.

V is TRBV5-4 and J is TRBJ2-3; possibly TRBD1 for D (5 bases). V was trimmed by 0 bases and J by 3 bases, leaving 8 bases between them. This CDR3 is built from 14 residues. Germline V gene sequence: CDR1 SGHNT, CDR2 YYREEE (reference sequence). The CDR3 loop reads CASSLEGSTDTQYF. For the CDR3, the DNA is TGTGCCAGCAGCTTGGAGGGGTCTACAGATACGCAGTATTTT.